The entry that follows covers one TCR beta chain sequence. The sample originates from a study of T cell changes during pregnancy in multiple sclerosis. Repertoires were generated with immunoSEQ multiplex PCR, while TCRdb's copy carries only in-frame clones and drops some. The table lists tens of thousands of clones, 75% to 90% of them singletons. Germline V gene sequence: CDR1 MNHEY, CDR2 SVGAGI. J lost 5 bases, V lost 8 bases, and 6 bases had no gene match. CDR3 length equals 14 residues. Material: CD8+ T cells from peripheral blood mononuclear cells, obtained in the first trimester of pregnancy. This chain uses TRBV6-5 with TRBJ2-2; 9 bases are a match to TRBD2. The clonotype originates from a female donor with multiple sclerosis, enrolled in a pregnancy study. For the CDR3, the DNA is TGTGCCAGCGCCGATAGCGGGAGTACCGGGGAGCTGTTTTTT. Translating it yields CASADSGSTGELFF.